This T cell receptor beta chain comes out of a study of yellow fever vaccine responses in identical twins. Findings of the study overall: Vaccine-induced T cell responses in twins were reportedly observed to appear partly convergent, partly personalized.

On this clonotype: Its antigen remains unidentified.

The CDR3 is 16 amino acids. V shed 3 bases and J 5 bases; nucleotides not matched to a gene: 12. In germline, CDR1 is SQVTM, CDR2 ANQGSEA. One entry per CDR3 protein, called by TCRdb with MiXCR from the RT-PCR reads. The table has more than 30,000 distinct CDR3 sequences, more than 45% seen once. Here the sequenced sample was T cells from blood (PBMCs), unsorted or a sorted subset (not recorded which), taken before or after yellow fever vaccination (not recorded which). This TCR was sampled from a woman aged 18-35 years who received the yellow fever vaccine. The rearrangement uses TRBV29-1 and TRBJ2-1; 8 positions match TRBD2. CDR3 sequence: CSVELFVTSENNEQFF. CDR3 coding DNA: TGCAGCGTTGAGTTATTTGTGACTAGCGAAAACAATGAGCAGTTCTTC.